This TCR beta chain was sequenced in a study of tumor-infiltrating lymphocytes in localized non-small cell lung cancer. CDR3 size: 14 residues. The V and J ends lost 0 bases and 4 bases, in that order; junction bases with no gene match: 3. Germline loops: CDR1 SGHDT, CDR2 YYEEEE. The method was immunoSEQ multiplex PCR; TCRdb's version includes in-frame clones alone and lacks a portion of them. The profile shows fewer than 20,000 clones, 70% to 85% of them singletons. The sequence came from a human donor with non-small cell lung cancer. The material sequenced was lung tumor tissue. The rearrangement links TRBV5-6 to TRBJ2-5, with 7 bases fitting TRBD2. CDR3 residues: CASSLVSGAETQYF. The CDR3 DNA reads TGTGCCAGCAGCTTGGTCAGCGGGGCAGAGACCCAGTACTTC.